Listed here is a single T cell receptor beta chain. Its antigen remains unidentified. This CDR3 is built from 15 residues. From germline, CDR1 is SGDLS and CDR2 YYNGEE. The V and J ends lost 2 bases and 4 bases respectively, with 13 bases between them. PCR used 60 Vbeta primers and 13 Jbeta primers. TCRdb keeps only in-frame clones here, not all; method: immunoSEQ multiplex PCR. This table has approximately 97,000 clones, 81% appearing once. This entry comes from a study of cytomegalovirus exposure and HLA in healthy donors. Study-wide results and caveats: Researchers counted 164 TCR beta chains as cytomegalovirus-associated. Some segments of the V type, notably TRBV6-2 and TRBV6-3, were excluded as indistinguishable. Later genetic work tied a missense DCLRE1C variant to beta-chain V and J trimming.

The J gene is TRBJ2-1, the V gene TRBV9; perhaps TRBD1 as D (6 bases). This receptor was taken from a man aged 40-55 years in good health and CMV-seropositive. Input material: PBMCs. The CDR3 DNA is TGTGCCAGCAGCGTCACAGGGCAATCTTACAATGAGCAGTTCTTC. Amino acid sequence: CASSVTGQSYNEQFF.